A selection of T cell receptor beta chains follows, all from one sample in a study of blood T cell repertoires in COVID-19. The repertoire was sequenced with immunoSEQ multiplex PCR; TCRdb's copy has only in-frame clones and lacks some. The sample has 70,000 to 75,000 clones; about nine tenths are singletons. Sequenced material: peripheral blood. These receptors were collected from a human donor in a cohort sampled during active COVID-19. The CDR3 runs from the conserved cysteine through the conserved F or W. Each record gives: J gene, D gene, V gene, clone size, CDR3 DNA, CDR3 protein. A D gene is named only where the DNA matches it firmly. Clone size is shown for a subset of rows, as once, few, many or a class of expanded clone.

>TRBJ2-3|TRBD1|TRBV7-3|once
TGTGCCAGCAGCCCCGGGACAGAGACAGATACGCAGTATTTT
CASSPGTETDTQYF
>TRBJ2-1|.|TRBV5-1|.
TGCGCCAGCAGCTTGTCACCATCAGGCAATGAGCAGTTCTTC
CASSLSPSGNEQFF
>TRBJ1-1|.|TRBV6-5|.
TGTGCCAGCCTAGGACGAGGACAGCGGGGAGCTTTCTTT
CASLGRGQRGAFF
>TRBJ2-2|.|TRBV5-1|.
TGCGCCAGCAGTCTATCCGGGGAGCTGTTTTTT
CASSLSGELFF
>TRBJ1-2|TRBD1|TRBV9|.
TGTGCCAGCAGCGTAGAGGGGACAGTGACCTATGGCTACACCTTC
CASSVEGTVTYGYTF
>TRBJ2-1|TRBD2|TRBV7-6|.
TGTGCCAGCAGCTTGGAACTAGCGGGAGGGCGGGCGCAGTTCTTC
CASSLELAGGRAQFF
>TRBJ1-3|.|TRBV3-1/TRBV3-2|.
TGTGCCAGCAGCCAAGATGCAGGGTACGGAAACACCATATATTTT
CASSQDAGYGNTIYF
>TRBJ2-1|.|TRBV5-1|.
TGCGCCAGCAGCTTGATCAAGCGATACTCCTACAATGAGCAGTTCTTC
CASSLIKRYSYNEQFF
>TRBJ2-7|TRBD2|TRBV19|.
TGTGCCAGTAGTATAACGAGGGGAGGGGATTACGAGCAGTACTTC
CASSITRGGDYEQYF
>TRBJ2-7|.|TRBV21-1|.
TGTGCCAGCAAGTTTAGAACCCTATTAGCGATTTACGAGCAGTACTTC
CASKFRTLLAIYEQYF
>TRBJ1-2|TRBD1|TRBV5-1|.
TGCGCCAGCAGCTTGGAGGGACAGGGGCCATTAAACTATGGCTACACCTTC
CASSLEGQGPLNYGYTF
>TRBJ1-1|.|TRBV5-1|few
TGCGCCAGCAGCTTGGAATCTGTTATGAACACTGAAGCTTTCTTT
CASSLESVMNTEAFF
>TRBJ2-5|TRBD2|TRBV6-2/TRBV6-3|few
TGTGCCAGCAGTTACGGGGCTAGCGGGGATCAAGAGACCCAGTACTTC
CASSYGASGDQETQYF
>TRBJ2-1|TRBD2|TRBV5-4|.
TGTGCCAGCAGCTTGTTTGGGGCTAGCGGGAGGGAATACTCCTACAATGAGCAGTTCTTC
CASSLFGASGREYSYNEQFF
>TRBJ2-1|TRBD2|TRBV5-1|.
TGCGCCAGCAGCCGAGGACTAGCGGCATACAATGAGCAGTTCTTC
CASSRGLAAYNEQFF
>TRBJ2-1|TRBD2|TRBV2|few
TGTGCCAGCAGCGCCACACCGGGACTAGCCGGCAATGAGCAGTTCTTC
CASSATPGLAGNEQFF
>TRBJ1-2|TRBD1|TRBV19|.
TGTGCCAGTAGTAACACCCGGGACAGGGACGGCTATGGCTACACCTTC
CASSNTRDRDGYGYTF
>TRBJ2-6|.|TRBV6-5|.
TGTGCCAGCAGCACAGGGAACTCTGGGGCCAACGTCCTGACTTTC
CASSTGNSGANVLTF
>TRBJ2-2|TRBD1|TRBV29-1|.
TGCAGCGTTGAAGGACAGGGGGCACCCACCGGGGAGCTGTTTTTT
CSVEGQGAPTGELFF
>TRBJ2-3|TRBD2|TRBV7-8|.
TGTGCCAGCAGCTTAGAGGGGCTAGCGGGCACAGATACGCAGTATTTT
CASSLEGLAGTDTQYF
>TRBJ1-2|.|TRBV7-9|.
TGTGCCAGCAGCTTAGCTGCTGACAACGGCGGCTACACCTTC
CASSLAADNGGYTF
>TRBJ2-2|.|TRBV6-5|few
TGTGCCAGCAGTTACTTAACCGGGGAGCTGTTTTTT
CASSYLTGELFF
>TRBJ1-2|.|TRBV18|.
TGTGCCAGCTCACCAAAGGGAGACTATGGCTACACCTTC
CASSPKGDYGYTF
>TRBJ1-4|TRBD1|TRBV6-6|.
TGTGCCAGCAACCTCAACAGGGGGCAGGATAAACTGTTTTTT
CASNLNRGQDKLFF
>TRBJ2-5|TRBD2|TRBV2|.
TGTGCCAGCAGTGATTCTAGCGGGGGGGGTGAGACCCAGTACTTC
CASSDSSGGGETQYF
>TRBJ2-3|TRBD2|TRBV4-1|.
TGCGCCAGCAGCCAAGTGGGGCGGGGGGGCCCAGATACGCAGTATTTT
CASSQVGRGGPDTQYF
>TRBJ2-2|.|TRBV18|.
TGTGCCAGCTCACCACCGCTCGCGGGGGCGGTAACAAACACCGGGGAGCTGTTTTTT
CASSPPLAGAVTNTGELFF
>TRBJ2-3|.|TRBV7-8|.
TGTGCCAGCAGCTTAGCGGGAGAGGACACAGATACGCAGTATTTT
CASSLAGEDTDTQYF
>TRBJ2-7|TRBD1|TRBV19|.
TGTGCCAGTAGTGCGAGCCGGGACAGGGTCTACGAGCAGTACTTC
CASSASRDRVYEQYF
>TRBJ2-4|.|TRBV7-2|.
TGTGCCAGCAGCTTAGCTAACGGGGAAGGGAGATCTATTCAGTACTTC
CASSLANGEGRSIQYF
>TRBJ2-3|TRBD2|TRBV19|.
TGTGCCAGTCGGGTAGCGGGCGGCACAGATACGCAGTATTTT
CASRVAGGTDTQYF
>TRBJ1-1|TRBD1|TRBV19|once
TGTGCCAGTAGTAAAAACACAGGGGCAGAGGTTGCTTTCTTT
CASSKNTGAEVAFF
>TRBJ2-3|TRBD2|TRBV13|many
TGTGCCAGCAGCCCGCCTCCTTCTAGCGGGGGGAGCACAGATACGCAGTATTTT
CASSPPPSSGGSTDTQYF
>TRBJ2-5|.|TRBV5-1|.
TGCGCCAGCAGCTTAGGGCAGGCCGGGGGTGAGGAGACCCAGTACTTC
CASSLGQAGGEETQYF
>TRBJ2-7|.|TRBV2|.
TGTGCCAGCAGGGATCAGGGGAACTCCTACGAGCAGTACTTC
CASRDQGNSYEQYF
>TRBJ1-2|TRBD1|TRBV19|.
TGTGCCAGTACCCTGGCGGGACAGATCTATGGCTACACCTTC
CASTLAGQIYGYTF
>TRBJ2-2|TRBD2|TRBV19|.
TGTGCCAGTAGCCCAGGACTAGCGGGAGCCACCGGGGAGCTGTTTTTT
CASSPGLAGATGELFF
>TRBJ1-1|.|TRBV29-1|.
TGCAGCGTTGAAGATCGGCAGGCTGAAGCTTTCTTT
CSVEDRQAEAFF
>TRBJ1-2|TRBD1|TRBV6-4|once
TGTGCCAGCAATGGACAGGTCCCATCTAACTATGGCTACACCTTC
CASNGQVPSNYGYTF
>TRBJ2-4|.|TRBV5-4|.
TGTGCCAGCAGCCTAACTAGTTCCAAAAACATTCAGTACTTC
CASSLTSSKNIQYF